The clone carrying this T cell receptor beta chain was seen a handful of times. Its specificity is not known. Germline CDR1 is MGHRA and CDR2 is YSYEKL. CDR3 size: 15 residues. The V and J ends lost 0 bases and 8 bases respectively, with 13 bases between them. The sample originates from a study of identical twins. Overall study findings and caveats: Out-of-frame sharing of TCR alpha in monozygotic twins was underestimated by models. The study drew conclusions from cross-sectional statistical analysis, not from following the same donors. High-abundance cord blood beta clonotypes had fewer insertions; memory repertoires showed none.

Unique molecular identifiers were present on cDNA, and template switching added a universal primer site. Each CDR3 protein gets one entry after TCRdb re-called the 5' RACE reads with MiXCR. The sample includes more than 400,000 distinct CDR3 sequences, 15% of them seen just once. These data are also associated with another study on yellow fever vaccine responses in identical twins.

This TCR was sampled from a woman aged 18-29 years in good health. Sample: CD4+ T cells sorted from blood. This sequence joins TRBV4-1 and TRBJ2-2; D possibly corresponds to TRBD2 (6 bases). This CDR3 is CASSQDGGLGGELFF. The CDR3 DNA follows: TGCGCCAGCAGCCAAGATGGAGGGCTAGGGGGGGAGCTGTTTTTT.